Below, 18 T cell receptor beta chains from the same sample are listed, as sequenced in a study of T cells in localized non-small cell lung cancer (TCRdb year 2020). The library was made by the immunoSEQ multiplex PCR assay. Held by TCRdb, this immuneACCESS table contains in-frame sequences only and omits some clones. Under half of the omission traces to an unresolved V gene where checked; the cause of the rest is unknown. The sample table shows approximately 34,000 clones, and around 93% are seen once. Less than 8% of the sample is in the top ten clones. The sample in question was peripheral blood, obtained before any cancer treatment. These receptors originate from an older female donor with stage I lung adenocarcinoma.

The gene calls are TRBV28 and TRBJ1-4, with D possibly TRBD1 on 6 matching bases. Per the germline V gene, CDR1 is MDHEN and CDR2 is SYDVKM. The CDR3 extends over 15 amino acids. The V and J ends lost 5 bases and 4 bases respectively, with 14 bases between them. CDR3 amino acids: CASSARTVSNEKLFF. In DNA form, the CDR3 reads TGTGCCAGCAGTGCCCGGACAGTTAGTAATGAAAAACTGTTTTTT.

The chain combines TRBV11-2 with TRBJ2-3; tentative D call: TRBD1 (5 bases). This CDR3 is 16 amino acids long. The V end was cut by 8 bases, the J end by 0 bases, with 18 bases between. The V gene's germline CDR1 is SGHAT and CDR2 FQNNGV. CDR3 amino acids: CASALIWGPSTDTQYF. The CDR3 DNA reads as TGTGCCAGCGCCCTAATCTGGGGCCCTAGCACAGATACGCAGTATTTT.

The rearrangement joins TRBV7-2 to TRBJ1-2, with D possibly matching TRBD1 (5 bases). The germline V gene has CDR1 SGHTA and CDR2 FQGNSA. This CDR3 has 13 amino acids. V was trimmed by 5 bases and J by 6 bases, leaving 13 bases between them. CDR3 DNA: TGTGCCAGCAGCCGGGACCCGCCGGATGGCTACACCTTC. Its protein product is CASSRDPPDGYTF. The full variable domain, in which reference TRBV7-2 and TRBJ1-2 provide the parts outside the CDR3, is GAGVSQSPSNKVTEKGKDVELRCDPISGHTALYWYRQSLGQGLEFLIYFQGNSAPDKSGLPSDRFSAERTGGSVSTLTIQRTQQEDSAVYLCASSRDPPDGYTFGSGTRLTVV.

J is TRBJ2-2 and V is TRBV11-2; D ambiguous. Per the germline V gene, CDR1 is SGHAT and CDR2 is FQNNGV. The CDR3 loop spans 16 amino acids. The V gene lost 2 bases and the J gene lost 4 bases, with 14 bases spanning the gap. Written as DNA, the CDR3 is TGTGCCAGCAGCTTACCGGTGGCTCAAACCACCGGGGAGCTGTTTTTT. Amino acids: CASSLPVAQTTGELFF.

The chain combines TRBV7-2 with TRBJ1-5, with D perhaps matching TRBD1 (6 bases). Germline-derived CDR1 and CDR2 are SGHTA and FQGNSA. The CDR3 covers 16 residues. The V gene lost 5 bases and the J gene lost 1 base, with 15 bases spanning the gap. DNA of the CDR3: TGTGCCAGCAGCGCCCCAGGGGCCCAAAGCAATCAGCCCCAGCATTTT. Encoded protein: CASSAPGAQSNQPQHF.

CDR3 sequence (DNA): TGTGCCAGCAGCCTGACTAGCGGGGGGGCCAACGAGCAGTTCTTC. Protein sequence: CASSLTSGGANEQFF. The rearrangement joins TRBV2 to TRBJ2-1, with TRBD2 matching over 14 bases. The junction had 8 bases not matched to a gene; V was cut back by 6 bases and J by 10 bases. This CDR3 region has 15 residues. Germline-derived CDR1 and CDR2 are SNHLY and FYNNEI.

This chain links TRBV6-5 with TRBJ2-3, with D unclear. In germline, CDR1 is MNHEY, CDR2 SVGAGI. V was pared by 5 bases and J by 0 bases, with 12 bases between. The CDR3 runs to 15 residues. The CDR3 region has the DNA TGTGCCAGCAGTAACAGTTTCGCTAGCACAGATACGCAGTATTTT. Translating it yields CASSNSFASTDTQYF.

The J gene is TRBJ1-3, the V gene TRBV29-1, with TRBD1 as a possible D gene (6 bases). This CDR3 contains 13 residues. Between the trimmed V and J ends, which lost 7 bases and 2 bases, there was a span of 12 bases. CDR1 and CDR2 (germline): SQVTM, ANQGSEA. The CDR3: CSGITGTGNTIYF. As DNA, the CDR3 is TGCAGCGGGATCACAGGGACTGGAAACACCATATATTTT.

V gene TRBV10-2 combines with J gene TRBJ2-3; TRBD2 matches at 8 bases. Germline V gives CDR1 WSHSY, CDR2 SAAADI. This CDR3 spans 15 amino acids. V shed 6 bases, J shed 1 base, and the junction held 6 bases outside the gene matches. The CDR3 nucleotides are TGCGCCAGCAGCGCGCGGGGGGTTGGCACAGATACGCAGTATTTT. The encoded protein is CASSARGVGTDTQYF.

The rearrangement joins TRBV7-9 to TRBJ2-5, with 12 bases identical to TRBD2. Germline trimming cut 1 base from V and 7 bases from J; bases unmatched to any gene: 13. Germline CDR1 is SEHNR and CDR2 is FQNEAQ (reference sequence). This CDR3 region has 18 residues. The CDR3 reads CASSLEGGLAGGKGTQYF. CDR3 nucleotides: TGTGCCAGCAGCTTAGAAGGCGGTCTAGCGGGAGGGAAAGGGACCCAGTACTTC. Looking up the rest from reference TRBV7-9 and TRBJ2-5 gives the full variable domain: DTGVSQNPRHKITKRGQNVTFRCDPISEHNRLYWYRQTLGQGPEFLTYFQNEAQLEKSRLLSDRFSAERPKGSFSTLEIQRTEQGDSAMYLCASSLEGGLAGGKGTQYFGPGTRLLVL.

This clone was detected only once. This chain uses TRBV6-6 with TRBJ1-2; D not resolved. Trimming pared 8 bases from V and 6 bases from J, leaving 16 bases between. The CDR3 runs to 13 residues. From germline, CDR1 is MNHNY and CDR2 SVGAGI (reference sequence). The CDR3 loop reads CASDYRASNGYTF. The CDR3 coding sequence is TGTGCCAGCGATTATAGGGCTTCCAATGGCTACACCTTC.

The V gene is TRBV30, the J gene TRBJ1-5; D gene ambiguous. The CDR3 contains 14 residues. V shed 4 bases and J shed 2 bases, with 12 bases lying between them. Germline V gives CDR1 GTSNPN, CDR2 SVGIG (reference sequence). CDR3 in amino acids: CAWTRRGGNQPQHF. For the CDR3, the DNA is TGTGCCTGGACCCGGCGGGGAGGCAATCAGCCCCAGCATTTT.

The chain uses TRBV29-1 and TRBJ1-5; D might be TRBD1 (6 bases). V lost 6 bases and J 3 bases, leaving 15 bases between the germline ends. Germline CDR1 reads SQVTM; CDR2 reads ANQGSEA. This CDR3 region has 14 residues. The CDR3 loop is CSVVLGGVNQPQHF. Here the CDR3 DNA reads TGCAGCGTAGTACTGGGGGGCGTCAATCAGCCCCAGCATTTT.

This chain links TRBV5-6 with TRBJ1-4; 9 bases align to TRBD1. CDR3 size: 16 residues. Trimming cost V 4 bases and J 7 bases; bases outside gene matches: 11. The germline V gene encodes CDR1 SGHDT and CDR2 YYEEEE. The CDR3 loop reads CASSPSSGTGIEKLFF. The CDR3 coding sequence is TGTGCCAGCAGCCCTTCCTCCGGGACAGGGATTGAAAAACTGTTTTTT.

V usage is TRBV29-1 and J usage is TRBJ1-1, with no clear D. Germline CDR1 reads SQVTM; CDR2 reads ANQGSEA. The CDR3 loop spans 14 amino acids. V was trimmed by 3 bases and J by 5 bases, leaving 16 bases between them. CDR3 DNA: TGCAGCGTTGACAAGGACCGGGCGGTGACTGAAGCTTTCTTT. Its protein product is CSVDKDRAVTEAFF.

The CDR3 reads CASNSGQGDLETQYF. In DNA form, the CDR3 reads TGTGCCAGCAACTCGGGACAGGGGGACCTAGAGACCCAGTACTTC. The chain combines TRBV5-4 with TRBJ2-5; 11 bases map to TRBD1. Germline V lookup: CDR1 SGHNT, CDR2 YYREEE (reference sequence). The CDR3 loop spans 15 amino acids. The junction had 8 bases not matched to a gene; V was cut back by 6 bases and J by 4 bases.

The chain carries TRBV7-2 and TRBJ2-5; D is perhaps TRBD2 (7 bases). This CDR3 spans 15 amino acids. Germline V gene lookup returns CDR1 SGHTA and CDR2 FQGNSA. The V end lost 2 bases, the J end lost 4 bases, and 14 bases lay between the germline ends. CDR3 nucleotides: TGTGCCAGCAGCTTAAATGGGGCGGGGGCAGAGACCCAGTACTTC. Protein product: CASSLNGAGAETQYF.

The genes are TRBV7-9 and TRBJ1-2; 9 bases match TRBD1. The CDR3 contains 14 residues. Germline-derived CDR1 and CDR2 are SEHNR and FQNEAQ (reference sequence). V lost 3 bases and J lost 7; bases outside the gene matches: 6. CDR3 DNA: TGTGCCAGCAGCTTGGAGAGACAGGGGGGTGGCTACACCTTC. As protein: CASSLERQGGGYTF.